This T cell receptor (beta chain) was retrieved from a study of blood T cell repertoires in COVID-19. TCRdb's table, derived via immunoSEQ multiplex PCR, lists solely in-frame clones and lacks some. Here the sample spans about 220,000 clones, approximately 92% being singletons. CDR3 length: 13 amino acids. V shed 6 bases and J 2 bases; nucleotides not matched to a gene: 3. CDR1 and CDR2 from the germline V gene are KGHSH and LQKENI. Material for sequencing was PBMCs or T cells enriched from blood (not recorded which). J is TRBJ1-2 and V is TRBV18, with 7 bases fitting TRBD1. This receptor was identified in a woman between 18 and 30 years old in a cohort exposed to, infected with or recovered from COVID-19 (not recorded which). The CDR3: CASSGTANYGYTF. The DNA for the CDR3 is TGTGCCAGCTCGGGGACAGCAAACTATGGCTACACCTTC. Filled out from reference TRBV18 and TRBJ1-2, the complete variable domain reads NAGVMQNPRHLVRRRGQEARLRCSPMKGHSHVYWYRQLPEEGLKFMVYLQKENIIDESGMPKERFSAEFPKEGPSILRIQQVVRGDSAAYFCASSGTANYGYTFGSGTRLTVV.